Included here is one T cell receptor beta chain sequence, with context. The CDR3 has 14 residues. Germline V gives CDR1 MGHRA, CDR2 YSYEKL. Trimming took off 4 bases at V and 7 bases at J, with 16 bases between the two ends. The data derive from a study of T-cell memory formation after mild COVID-19. TCRdb redid the calling of the 5' RACE reads with MiXCR, one entry per CDR3 protein. The profile shows around 450,000 distinct CDR3 sequences, roughly a quarter of them singletons. This sequence joins TRBV4-1 and TRBJ1-2; D unclear. Sample: PBMCs or a T cell subset sorted from them (not recorded which). The TCR was taken from an adult woman who had mild COVID-19 (a few samples of this study predate the infection). Cell type and time point are not known. The chain's CDR3 is CASSLTRFSSGYTF. CDR3 nucleotides: TGCGCCAGCAGCCTCACAAGATTTTCAAGTGGCTACACCTTC.